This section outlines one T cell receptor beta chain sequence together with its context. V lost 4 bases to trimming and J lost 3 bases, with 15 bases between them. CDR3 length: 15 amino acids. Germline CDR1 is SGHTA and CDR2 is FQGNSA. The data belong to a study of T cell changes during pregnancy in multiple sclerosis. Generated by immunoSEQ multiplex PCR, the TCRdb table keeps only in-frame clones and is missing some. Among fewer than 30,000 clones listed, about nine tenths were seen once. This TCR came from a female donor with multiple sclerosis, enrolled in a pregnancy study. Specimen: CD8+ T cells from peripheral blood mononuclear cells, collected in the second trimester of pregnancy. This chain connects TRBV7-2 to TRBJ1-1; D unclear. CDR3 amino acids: CASSSEEGWDTEAFF. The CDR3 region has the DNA TGTGCCAGCAGCTCCGAGGAGGGTTGGGACACTGAAGCTTTCTTT.